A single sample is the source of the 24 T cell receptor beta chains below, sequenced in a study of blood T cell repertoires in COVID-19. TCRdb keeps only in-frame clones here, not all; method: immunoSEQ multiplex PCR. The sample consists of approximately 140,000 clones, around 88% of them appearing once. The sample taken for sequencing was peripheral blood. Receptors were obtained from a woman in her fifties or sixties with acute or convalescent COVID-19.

CDR3 DNA sequence: TGTGCCAGTAGTCGAACAGGCTACGAGCAGTACTTC. This codes for CASSRTGYEQYF. The V and J genes are TRBV19 and TRBJ2-7, with D perhaps matching TRBD1 (5 bases). The length of the CDR3 is 12 residues. Germline V lookup: CDR1 LNHDA, CDR2 SQIVND (reference sequence). V was shortened by 5 bases and J by 3 bases, with 8 bases between the two germline ends.

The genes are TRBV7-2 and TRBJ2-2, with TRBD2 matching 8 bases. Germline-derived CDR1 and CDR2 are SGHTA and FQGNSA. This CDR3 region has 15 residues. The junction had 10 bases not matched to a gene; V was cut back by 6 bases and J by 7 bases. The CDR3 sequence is CASRLNSGADGELFF. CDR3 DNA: TGTGCCAGCAGGTTAAATAGCGGGGCAGACGGGGAGCTGTTTTTT.

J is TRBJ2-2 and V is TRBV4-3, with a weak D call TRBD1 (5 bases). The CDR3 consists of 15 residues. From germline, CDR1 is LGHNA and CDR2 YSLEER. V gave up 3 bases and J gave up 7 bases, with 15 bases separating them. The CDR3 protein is CASSQDTVRDGELFF. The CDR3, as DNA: TGCGCCAGCAGCCAGGACACAGTAAGGGACGGGGAGCTGTTTTTT.

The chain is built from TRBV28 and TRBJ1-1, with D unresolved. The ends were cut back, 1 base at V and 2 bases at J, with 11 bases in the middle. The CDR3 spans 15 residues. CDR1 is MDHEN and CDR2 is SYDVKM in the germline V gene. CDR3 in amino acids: CASSLSPTVNTEAFF. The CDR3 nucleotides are TGTGCCAGCAGTTTATCCCCCACAGTTAACACTGAAGCTTTCTTT.

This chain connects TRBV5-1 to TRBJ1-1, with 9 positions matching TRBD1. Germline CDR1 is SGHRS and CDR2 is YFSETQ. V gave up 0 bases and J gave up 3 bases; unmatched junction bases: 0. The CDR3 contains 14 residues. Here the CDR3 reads CASSLGDRDTEAFF. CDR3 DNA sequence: TGCGCCAGCAGCTTGGGGGACAGGGACACTGAAGCTTTCTTT. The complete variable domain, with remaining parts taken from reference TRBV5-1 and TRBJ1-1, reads KAGVTQTPRYLIKTRGQQVTLSCSPISGHRSVSWYQQTPGQGLQFLFEYFSETQRNKGNFPGRFSGRQFSNSRSEMNVSTLELGDSALYLCASSLGDRDTEAFFGQGTRLTVV.

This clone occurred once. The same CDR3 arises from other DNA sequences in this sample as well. CDR3: CASRQGSGNTIYF. CDR3 bases: TGTGCCAGCCGACAGGGGTCTGGAAACACCATATATTTT. The rearrangement joins TRBV12-3 or TRBV12-4 to TRBJ1-3; 8 positions match TRBD1. After removal of 8 bases from V and 1 base from J, the junction contained 1 base not matched to a gene. The CDR3 is 13 amino acids.

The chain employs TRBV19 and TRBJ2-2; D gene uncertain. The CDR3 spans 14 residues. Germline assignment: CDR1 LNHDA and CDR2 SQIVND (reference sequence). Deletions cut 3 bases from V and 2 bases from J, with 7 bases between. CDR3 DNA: TGTGCCAGTAGTATGGCCAGAAACACCGGGGAGCTGTTTTTT. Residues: CASSMARNTGELFF.

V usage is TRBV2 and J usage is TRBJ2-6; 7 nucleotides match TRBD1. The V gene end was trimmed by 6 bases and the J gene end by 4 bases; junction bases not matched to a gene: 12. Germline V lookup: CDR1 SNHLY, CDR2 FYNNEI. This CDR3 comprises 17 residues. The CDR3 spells CASSNTRTGLGANVLTF. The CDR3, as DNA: TGTGCCAGCAGCAACACCCGGACAGGCTTAGGGGCCAACGTCCTGACTTTC. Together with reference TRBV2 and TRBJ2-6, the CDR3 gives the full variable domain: EPEVTQTPSHQVTQMGQEVILRCVPISNHLYFYWYRQILGQKVEFLVSFYNNEISEKSEIFDDQFSVERPDGSNFTLKIRSTKLEDSAMYFCASSNTRTGLGANVLTFGAGSRLTVL.

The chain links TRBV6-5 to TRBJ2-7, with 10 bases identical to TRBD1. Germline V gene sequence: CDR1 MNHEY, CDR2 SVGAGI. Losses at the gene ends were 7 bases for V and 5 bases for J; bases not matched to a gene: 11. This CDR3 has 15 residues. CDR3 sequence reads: CASNRQTGGWDEQYF. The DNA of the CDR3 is TGTGCCAGCAACCGCCAGACAGGGGGCTGGGACGAGCAGTACTTC.

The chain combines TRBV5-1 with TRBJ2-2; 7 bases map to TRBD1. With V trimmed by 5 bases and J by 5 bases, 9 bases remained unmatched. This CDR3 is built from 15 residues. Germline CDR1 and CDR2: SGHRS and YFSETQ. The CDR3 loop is CASSRQGERTGELFF. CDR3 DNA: TGCGCCAGCAGTCGTCAGGGGGAAAGAACCGGGGAGCTGTTTTTT.

The CDR3: CASSVDRFSYEQYF. CDR3 DNA: TGTGCCAGCAGCGTCGACAGGTTCTCCTACGAGCAGTACTTC. The V gene is TRBV7-8, the J gene TRBJ2-7, with D perhaps matching TRBD1 (6 bases). The CDR3 consists of 14 residues. CDR1 and CDR2 (germline): SGHVS, FQNEAQ. The V and J ends lost 5 bases and 0 bases respectively, with 11 bases between them.

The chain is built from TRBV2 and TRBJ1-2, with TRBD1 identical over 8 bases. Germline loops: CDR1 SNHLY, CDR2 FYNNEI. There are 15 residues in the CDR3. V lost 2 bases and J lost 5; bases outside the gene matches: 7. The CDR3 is CASSERQGTGYGYTF. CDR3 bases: TGTGCCAGCAGTGAAAGACAGGGGACAGGTTATGGCTACACCTTC.

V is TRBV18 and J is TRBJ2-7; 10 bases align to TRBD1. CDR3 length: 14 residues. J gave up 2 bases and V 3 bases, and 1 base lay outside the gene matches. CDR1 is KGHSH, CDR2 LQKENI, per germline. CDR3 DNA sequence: TGTGCCAGCTCACCGACAGGGGGCCCCTACGAGCAGTACTTC. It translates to CASSPTGGPYEQYF.

Here the CDR3 reads CAWQQGGDTEAFF. In nucleotides, the CDR3 is TGTGCCTGGCAACAGGGAGGGGACACTGAAGCTTTCTTT. The V and J genes are TRBV30 and TRBJ1-1; possible D gene TRBD1, 6 bases. CDR1 is GTSNPN and CDR2 is SVGIG in the germline V gene (reference sequence). The CDR3 runs to 13 residues. The ends were cut back, 5 bases at V and 3 bases at J, with 13 bases in the middle. Using reference TRBV30 and TRBJ1-1 for the parts outside the CDR3, the full variable domain is SQTIHQWPATLVQPVGSPLSLECTVEGTSNPNLYWYRQAAGRGLQLLFYSVGIGQISSEVPQNLSASRPQDRQFILSSKKLLLSDSGFYLCAWQQGGDTEAFFGQGTRLTVV.

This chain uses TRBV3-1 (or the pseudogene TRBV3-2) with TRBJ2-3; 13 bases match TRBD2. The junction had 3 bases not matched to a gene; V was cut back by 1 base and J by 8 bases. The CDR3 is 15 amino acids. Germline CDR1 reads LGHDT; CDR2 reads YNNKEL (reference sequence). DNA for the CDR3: TGTGCCAGCAGCCAAGGGACTAGCGGGGGTGGTACGCAGTATTTT. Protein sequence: CASSQGTSGGGTQYF.

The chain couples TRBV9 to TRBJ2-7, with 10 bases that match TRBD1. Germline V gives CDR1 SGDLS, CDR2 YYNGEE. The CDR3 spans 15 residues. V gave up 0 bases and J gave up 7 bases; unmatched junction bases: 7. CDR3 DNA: TGTGCCAGCAGCGTAGGACAGGGGGCCCGAAAAGAGCAGTACTTC. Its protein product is CASSVGQGARKEQYF. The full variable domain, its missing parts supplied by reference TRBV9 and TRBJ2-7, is DSGVTQTPKHLITATGQRVTLRCSPRSGDLSVYWYQQSLDQGLQFLIQYYNGEERAKGNILERFSAQQFPDLHSELNLSSLELGDSALYFCASSVGQGARKEQYFGPGTRLTVT.

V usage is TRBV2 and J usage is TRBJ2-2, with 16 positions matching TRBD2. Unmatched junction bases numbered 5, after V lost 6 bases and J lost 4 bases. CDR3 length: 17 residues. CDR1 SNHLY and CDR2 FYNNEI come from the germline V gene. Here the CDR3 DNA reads TGTGCCAGCAGGGGACTAGCGGGGGGGCCTGGCACCGGGGAGCTGTTTTTT. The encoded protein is CASRGLAGGPGTGELFF.

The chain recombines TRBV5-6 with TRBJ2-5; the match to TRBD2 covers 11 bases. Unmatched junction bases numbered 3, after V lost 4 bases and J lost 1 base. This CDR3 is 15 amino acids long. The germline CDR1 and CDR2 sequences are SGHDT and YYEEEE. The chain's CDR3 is CASSASGGSQETQYF. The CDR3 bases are TGTGCCAGCAGCGCTAGCGGGGGGTCCCAAGAGACCCAGTACTTC.

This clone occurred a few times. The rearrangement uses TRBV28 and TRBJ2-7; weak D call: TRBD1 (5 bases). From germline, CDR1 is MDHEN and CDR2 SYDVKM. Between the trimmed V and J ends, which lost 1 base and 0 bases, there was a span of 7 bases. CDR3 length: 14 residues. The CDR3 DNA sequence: TGTGCCAGCAGTTTATCACAGGTCTCCTACGAGCAGTACTTC. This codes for CASSLSQVSYEQYF.

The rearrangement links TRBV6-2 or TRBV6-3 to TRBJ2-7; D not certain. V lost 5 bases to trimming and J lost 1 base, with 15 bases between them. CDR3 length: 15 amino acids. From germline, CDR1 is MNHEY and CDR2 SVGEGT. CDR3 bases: TGTGCCAGCAGTCTATCACCCGCTCCTTCCTACGAGCAGTACTTC. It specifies CASSLSPAPSYEQYF.

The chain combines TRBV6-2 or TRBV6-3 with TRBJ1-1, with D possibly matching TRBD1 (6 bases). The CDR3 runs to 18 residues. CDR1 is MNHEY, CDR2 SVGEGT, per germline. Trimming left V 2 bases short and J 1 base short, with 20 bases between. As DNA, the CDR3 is TGTGCCAGCAGTTACACACTACCGGGACAAACTAAGAACACTGAAGCTTTCTTT. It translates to CASSYTLPGQTKNTEAFF.

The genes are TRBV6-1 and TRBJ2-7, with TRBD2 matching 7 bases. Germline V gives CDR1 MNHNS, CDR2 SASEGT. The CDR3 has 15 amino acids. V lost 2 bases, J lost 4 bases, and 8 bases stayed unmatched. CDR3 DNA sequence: TGTGCCAGCAGTGAATTCATGGCGGGGGATTACGAGCAGTACTTC. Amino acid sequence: CASSEFMAGDYEQYF.

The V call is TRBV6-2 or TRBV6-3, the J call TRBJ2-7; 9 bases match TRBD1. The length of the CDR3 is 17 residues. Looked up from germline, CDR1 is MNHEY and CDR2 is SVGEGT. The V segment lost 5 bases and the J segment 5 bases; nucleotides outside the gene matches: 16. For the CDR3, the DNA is TGTGCCAGCAGTGCCCTCATCGGACAGGGGACCCCCCACGAGCAGTACTTC. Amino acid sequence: CASSALIGQGTPHEQYF.

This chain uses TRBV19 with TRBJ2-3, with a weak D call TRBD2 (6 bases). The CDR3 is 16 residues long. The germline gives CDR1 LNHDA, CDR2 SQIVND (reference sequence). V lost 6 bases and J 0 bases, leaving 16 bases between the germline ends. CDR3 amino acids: CASRSERAYSTDTQYF. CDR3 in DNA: TGTGCCAGTAGGAGTGAGCGGGCTTATAGCACAGATACGCAGTATTTT.